This section outlines one T cell receptor (beta chain) sequence together with its context. The clone's antigen remains unknown. No qualities accompany the bases; no much larger clone lies one base away. The trial excluded patients who had a history of autoimmune disease or who were on systemic immunosuppression. Peripheral blood for TCR sequencing was drawn from every dose cohort at baseline, at cycle 4 day 1 and at cycle 7 day 1. Samples were obtained from an open-label, multicenter, first-in-human phase I dose-escalation trial of ivuxolimab. Adults with locally advanced or metastatic melanoma, renal cell, hepatocellular, or head and neck squamous cell carcinoma were enrolled in the trial. CD4+ and CD8+ T cells were sorted separately from peripheral blood before TCR sequencing. This entry comes from a study of OX40 agonist ivuxolimab in advanced cancers. About the study as a whole: Ivuxolimab was an agonistic, fully human IgG2 monoclonal antibody directed against OX40 (CD134), a costimulatory receptor. Patients were allowed to have had prior anti-PD-1, anti-PD-L1 or anti-CTLA-4 therapy, and roughly two fifths of the dose-escalation patients had been treated with checkpoint inhibitors. Peripheral TCRbeta sequencing aimed to test whether ivuxolimab altered TCR sequence diversity and caused clonal T-cell expansion. Of the 50 or so patients in dose escalation, around 19 had hepatocellular carcinoma, about 15 had melanoma, 9 had renal cell carcinoma and 9 had head and neck cancer. The paper covers the monotherapy dose-escalation part of the phase I ivuxolimab trial, which included N ≈ 57 patients. Partial responses occurred in three dose-escalation patients: two with cutaneous melanoma and one with hepatocellular carcinoma. A male proportion of 82.7% and a mean age of about 60 years, ranging from 23 to 79, were recorded for the dose-escalation cohort. Intravenous ivuxolimab was administered to patients every 2 weeks at six dose levels: 0.01, 0.1, 0.3, 1.5, 3 and 10 mg/kg.

The research as a whole found: After ivuxolimab, expanded clones were on average more numerous among CD8+ T cells than among CD4+ T cells. Clonal expansion of both CD4+ and CD8+ blood T cells was observed from baseline to week 6 at doses 0.1 to 3.0 mg/kg. In partial responders in the 0.1-3.0 mg/kg groups, normalized peripheral clonal expansion was found to be among the lowest, especially among CD8+ T cells. Which antigens the clonally expanded peripheral T cells were specific for was not determined. Low levels of normalized T-cell clonal expansion were also shown by some nonresponding patients.

Genomic DNA was extracted from sorted cells for sequencing of the TCRbeta CDR3 region. The immunoSEQ Assay was used to sequence the TCRbeta CDR3 regions. In TCRdb, the immuneACCESS table is reduced to in-frame sequences with V and J assigned. These tables do not hold every clone; where another copy was compared, an unresolved V gene accounts for under half, and the others remain unexplained. Present in this sample are 20,000 or so clones, 83% of which were seen just once. Jointly, the top ten make up around 18% of the sample. CDR1 is given as SGHTA and CDR2 as FQGNSA, both from the germline V gene. V loses 0 bases, J loses 8 bases, and the germline ends lie 17 bases apart. The CDR3 covers 16 residues, taking in both the cysteine and the phenylalanine. Only the CDR3 DNA stays, 48 bases, in frame from base 1.

The rearrangement joined TRBV7-2 to TRBJ2-1; perhaps TRBD2 is the D gene, with 7 bases matching. This TCR came from an adult with an advanced solid tumor such as melanoma, head and neck, liver or kidney cancer. The specimen was CD4+ or CD8+ T cells sorted from blood, collected in a trial of the OX40 agonist ivuxolimab. The CDR3 has the sequence CASSLAPVGGHDEQFF. The nucleotide sequence reads TGTGCCAGCAGCTTAGCCCCCGTCGGGGGGCATGATGAGCAGTTCTTC.